The rows below give T cell receptor beta chains drawn from one sample of a study of siplizumab effects on memory and regulatory T cells. The method was immunoSEQ multiplex PCR; TCRdb's version includes in-frame clones alone and lacks a portion of them. The table includes approximately 9,600 clones, just over 45% detected once. These receptors' targets are unknown. The specimen was CFSE-low (dividing) CD4+ T cells sorted from an allogeneic mixed lymphocyte reaction. The source is a human donor in good health; the cells came from an allogeneic mixed lymphocyte reaction. Each CDR3 is given with its conserved first and last residue. The order of the fields is V gene, CDR3 length, J gene, clone size, D gene, CDR3 protein, CDR3 DNA. The D gene is left open where the match is weak. Expanded clones get a size class; other rows say once, few or many, or leave the size out.

TRBV19	14	TRBJ2-1	NA	TRBD2	CASSRPAGGPAQFF	TGTGCCAGTAGTCGACCAGCGGGAGGGCCAGCGCAGTTCTTC
TRBV4-1	18	TRBJ1-5	medium-sized	TRBD1	CASSQGYPGTGVNQPQHF	TGCGCCAGCAGCCAAGGGTACCCCGGGACAGGGGTTAATCAGCCCCAGCATTTT
TRBV18	15	TRBJ1-4	NA	NA	CASSSLGATNEKLFF	TGTGCCAGCTCGTCCCTAGGGGCAACTAATGAAAAACTGTTTTTT
TRBV2	13	TRBJ1-1	NA	NA	CASRREKHTEAFF	TGTGCCAGCAGAAGGGAGAAACACACTGAAGCTTTCTTT
TRBV19	14	TRBJ2-5	NA	TRBD1	CASSVTGGRETQYF	TGTGCCAGTAGTGTGACAGGGGGCAGGGAGACCCAGTACTTC
TRBV7-3	14	TRBJ1-5	NA	NA	CASSPSGARQPQHF	TGTGCCAGCAGCCCGAGTGGGGCGCGGCAGCCCCAGCATTTT
TRBV5-4	12	TRBJ1-1	NA	TRBD1	CASGTVNTEAFF	TGTGCCAGCGGGACAGTGAACACTGAAGCTTTCTTT
TRBV28	13	TRBJ1-2	NA	NA	CASSSQGLYGYTF	TGTGCCAGCAGTTCCCAGGGCCTCTATGGCTACACCTTC
TRBV2	14	TRBJ2-7	NA	TRBD2	CASSRGSSGYEQYF	TGTGCCAGCAGCCGAGGATCTAGCGGCTACGAGCAGTACTTC
TRBV10-1	14	TRBJ2-1	NA	NA	CASSESGYTNEQFF	TGCGCCAGCAGTGAGTCGGGATATACCAATGAGCAGTTCTTC
TRBV5-6	15	TRBJ1-3	few	NA	CASSSRFHSGNTIYF	TGTGCCAGCAGCTCAAGGTTCCACTCTGGAAACACCATATATTTT
TRBV5-1	15	TRBJ1-4	medium-sized	NA	CASSLEGFGGEKLFF	TGCGCCAGCAGCTTGGAGGGGTTTGGGGGTGAAAAACTGTTTTTT
TRBV18	17	TRBJ1-1	few	TRBD1	CASSSRTGNFMNTEAFF	TGTGCCAGCTCATCCCGGACAGGGAACTTCATGAACACTGAAGCTTTCTTT
TRBV2	15	TRBJ2-1	few	NA	CASSEAGVRNNEQFF	TGTGCCAGCAGTGAAGCAGGGGTCCGGAACAATGAGCAGTTCTTC
TRBV7-2	12	TRBJ2-3	NA	NA	CASSRYGDTQYF	TGTGCCAGCAGCCGCTATGGGGATACGCAGTATTTT
TRBV7-8	13	TRBJ2-7	NA	NA	CASSHREGYEQYF	TGTGCCAGCAGCCACCGCGAGGGTTACGAGCAGTACTTC
TRBV15	15	TRBJ2-7	few	NA	CATSRDLQGSGEQYF	TGTGCCACCAGCAGAGATCTCCAGGGGTCGGGCGAGCAGTACTTC
TRBV9	15	TRBJ2-3	few	NA	CASSVGVGFQDTQYF	TGTGCCAGCAGCGTGGGAGTGGGATTTCAAGATACGCAGTATTTT
TRBV5-8	16	TRBJ1-3	NA	NA	CASSLLTGVSGNTIYF	TGTGCCAGCAGCCTCTTGACAGGAGTCTCTGGAAACACCATATATTTT
TRBV14	15	TRBJ2-3	NA	TRBD2	CASRQSGGLTDTQYF	TGTGCCAGCAGGCAGAGCGGGGGGTTAACAGATACGCAGTATTTT
TRBV7-8	14	TRBJ2-1	NA	NA	CASRLASESNEQFF	TGTGCCAGCAGGTTGGCTAGCGAGTCGAATGAGCAGTTCTTC
TRBV15	21	TRBJ2-1	few	TRBD2	CATSRDGTEETSSGNYNEQFF	TGTGCCACCAGCAGAGATGGTACAGAGGAAACCTCTAGCGGGAACTACAATGAGCAGTTCTTC
TRBV5-1	12	TRBJ2-1	few	NA	CASSLFLDEQFF	TGCGCCAGCAGCTTGTTTCTCGATGAGCAGTTCTTC
TRBV15	14	TRBJ2-7	NA	NA	CATSPAGSSYEQYF	TGTGCCACCAGCCCAGCTGGTAGCTCCTACGAGCAGTACTTC
TRBV27	16	TRBJ2-2	few	NA	CASMRSQALNTGELFF	TGTGCCAGCATGAGGAGCCAAGCGCTCAACACCGGGGAGCTGTTTTTT
TRBV30	14	TRBJ1-1	NA	NA	CAWTPRDRYTEAFF	TGTGCCTGGACCCCCCGGGACCGCTACACTGAAGCTTTCTTT
TRBV6-5	14	TRBJ2-1	few	TRBD2	CASTRTSANNEQFF	TGTGCCAGCACACGGACTAGCGCCAACAATGAGCAGTTCTTC
TRBV5-4	17	TRBJ2-5	few	TRBD2	CASSTGTSGRRVETQYF	TGTGCCAGCAGCACCGGGACTAGCGGGAGGAGGGTGGAGACCCAGTACTTC
TRBV7-9	16	TRBJ2-7	few	TRBD2	CASSRAGRGAVYEQYF	TGTGCCAGCAGCCGGGCCGGGAGGGGGGCCGTTTACGAGCAGTACTTC
TRBV20-1	11	TRBJ2-3	NA	NA	CSAEIANTQYF	TGCAGTGCGGAAATAGCAAATACGCAGTATTTT
TRBV11-3	15	TRBJ2-5	NA	TRBD1	CASSRGTDAQETQYF	TGTGCCAGCAGCCGAGGGACAGATGCCCAAGAGACCCAGTACTTC
TRBV5-1	16	TRBJ2-7	medium-sized	NA	CASSRPEASDLGEQYF	TGCGCCAGCAGCCGACCTGAGGCTAGCGATCTTGGCGAGCAGTACTTC
TRBV7-8	16	TRBJ1-3	NA	TRBD1	CASSFTDRGSGNTIYF	TGTGCCAGCAGCTTCACGGACAGGGGATCTGGAAACACCATATATTTT
TRBV15	16	TRBJ1-2	NA	TRBD1	CATSRGWTGAENGYTF	TGTGCCACCAGCAGAGGATGGACAGGGGCAGAAAATGGCTACACCTTC
TRBV6-6	12	TRBJ1-1	NA	NA	CASSPTVFEAFF	TGTGCCAGCAGTCCTACAGTGTTTGAAGCTTTCTTT
TRBV5-8	15	TRBJ2-1	NA	NA	CASILQGSSYNEQFF	TGTGCCAGCATACTACAAGGTAGCTCCTACAATGAGCAGTTCTTC
TRBV28	12	TRBJ2-7	medium-sized	NA	CASSLRDYEQYF	TGTGCCAGCAGTTTACGGGACTACGAGCAGTACTTC
TRBV7-2	16	TRBJ2-4	NA	NA	CASSPTGALAKNIQYF	TGTGCCAGCAGCCCTACCGGGGCGCTAGCCAAAAACATTCAGTACTTC
TRBV11-3	17	TRBJ1-2	NA	NA	CASSPYSPTDRRGGYTF	TGTGCCAGCAGCCCATATTCCCCAACCGACAGGAGAGGTGGCTACACCTTC
TRBV30	17	TRBJ2-2	NA	NA	CAWAPDWGRKNTGELFF	TGTGCCTGGGCTCCCGATTGGGGGAGAAAGAACACCGGGGAGCTGTTTTTT
TRBV5-6	13	TRBJ1-2	few	NA	CASSPGRRVGYTF	TGTGCCAGCAGCCCAGGACGGAGAGTTGGCTACACCTTC
TRBV6-5	14	TRBJ2-1	NA	NA	CASSRGLAANEQFF	TGTGCCAGCAGTCGGGGGCTAGCGGCAAATGAGCAGTTCTTC
TRBV4-2	16	TRBJ2-3	large	NA	CASSQDIKARTDTQYF	TGTGCCAGCAGCCAAGATATTAAAGCCCGCACAGATACGCAGTATTTT
TRBV2	16	TRBJ2-3	NA	TRBD2	CASSRGSGSFADTQYF	TGTGCCAGCAGCCGAGGGAGCGGGAGTTTCGCAGATACGCAGTATTTT
TRBV18	15	TRBJ1-6	NA	NA	CASSTRGTYNSPLHF	TGTGCCAGCTCGACCAGGGGCACCTATAATTCACCCCTCCACTTT
TRBV6-5	15	TRBJ2-6	NA	NA	CASSYGGSGANVLTF	TGTGCCAGCAGTTACGGCGGCTCTGGGGCCAACGTCCTGACTTTC
TRBV4-2	12	TRBJ2-7	few	NA	CASSRGSYEQYF	TGTGCCAGCAGCCGGGGCTCCTACGAGCAGTACTTC
TRBV5-1	13	TRBJ2-3	NA	NA	CASKHSLTDTQYF	TGCGCCAGCAAGCACAGCCTCACAGATACGCAGTATTTT
TRBV5-4	14	TRBJ1-1	few	NA	CASSFGRGNTEAFF	TGTGCCAGCAGCTTTGGACGCGGGAACACTGAAGCTTTCTTT
TRBV11-1	15	TRBJ1-2	NA	NA	CASSLPASREYGYTF	TGTGCCAGCAGCTTACCCGCGTCCAGGGAGTATGGCTACACCTTC
TRBV11-2	13	TRBJ2-7	NA	NA	CASSLALAYEQYF	TGTGCCAGCAGCTTAGCCCTAGCGTACGAGCAGTACTTC
TRBV7-3	12	TRBJ2-1	NA	NA	CASGWESDEQFF	TGTGCCAGCGGGTGGGAGAGCGATGAGCAGTTCTTC
TRBV2	13	TRBJ1-2	once	NA	CASSERGRSGYTF	TGTGCCAGCAGTGAACGGGGGCGATCTGGCTACACCTTC
TRBV7-2	14	TRBJ2-1	NA	TRBD2	CASSLEGGRREQFF	TGTGCCAGCAGCTTAGAAGGCGGGAGGCGTGAGCAGTTCTTC